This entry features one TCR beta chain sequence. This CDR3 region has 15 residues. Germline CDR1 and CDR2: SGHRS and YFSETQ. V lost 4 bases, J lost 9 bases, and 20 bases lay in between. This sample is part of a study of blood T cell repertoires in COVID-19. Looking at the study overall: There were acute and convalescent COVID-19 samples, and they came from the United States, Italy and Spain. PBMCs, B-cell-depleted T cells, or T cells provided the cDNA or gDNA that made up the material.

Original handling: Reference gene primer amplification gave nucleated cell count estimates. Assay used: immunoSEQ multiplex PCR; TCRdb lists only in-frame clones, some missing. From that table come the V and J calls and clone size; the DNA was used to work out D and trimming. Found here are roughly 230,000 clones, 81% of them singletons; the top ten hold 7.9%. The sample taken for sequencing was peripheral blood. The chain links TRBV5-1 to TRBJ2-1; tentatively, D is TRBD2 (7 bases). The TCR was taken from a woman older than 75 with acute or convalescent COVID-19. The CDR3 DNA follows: TGCGCCAGCAGCCAGACGGGGGGCGTCGGACTTGAGCAGTTCTTC. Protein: CASSQTGGVGLEQFF.